This T cell receptor beta chain originates from a study of shared clonotypes between healthy human individuals. For the study at large: Each donor's CD8 memory used one plate, CD8 naive two, each CD4 subset three.

Evenly divided among several immunoSEQ plates was the genomic DNA of each subset. TCRdb keeps only in-frame clones here, not all; method: immunoSEQ multiplex PCR. The data hold 1.6 million or so clones, with more than 95% observed a single time. In germline, CDR1 is MDHEN, CDR2 SYDVKM. Unmatched junction bases numbered 9, after V lost 10 bases and J lost 5 bases. This CDR3 is 13 amino acids long. Caucasian adults living in Nashville, Tennessee, provided all samples. Sequencing was performed on naive CD4+ T cells sorted from blood. As for subset: CD45RA+ positively selected. The chain employs TRBV28 and TRBJ1-2; 8 nucleotides match TRBD1. This TCR was recovered from a man aged 25 to 45 in good health. CDR3 DNA sequence: TGTGCCACCCACAGGGGGAGGGCGTATGGCTACACCTTC. Its protein product is CATHRGRAYGYTF.